Each of the 16 T cell receptor beta chains below was sequenced from the same sample in a study of blood T cells in healthy people across ages (dated by TCRdb to the mid-2010s). The receptor library was made with 5' RACE. The reads were generated on an Illumina HiSeq 2500. A second PCR of about 6 to 11 cycles was performed with a sample-barcoded 5' primer and a J-beta primer mix. TCRdb itself trimmed the public reads at Q25 with fastp, ran MiXCR and retained productive beta chains. Rows are unified per CDR3 protein, each entry keeping the most common DNA and genes. The sample table holds 780,000 or so distinct CDR3 sequences, of which about 56% were seen once. The top ten hold 25% to 30% of the sample. Sequencing input: blood. The receptors shown here come from a man aged 35-49 years in good health.

This clonotype has a handful of counts. The chain employs TRBV10-3 and TRBJ1-5; a weak D match, TRBD1 (5 bases). V shed 3 bases and J shed 5 bases, with 8 bases lying between them. This CDR3 spans 13 amino acids. The germline gives CDR1 ENHRY, CDR2 SYGVKD. In DNA, the CDR3 is TGTGCCATCAGTGACGGGGGGGATCAGCCCCAGCATTTT. This gives the protein CAISDGGDQPQHF.

This clonotype appeared a single time. The chain uses TRBV5-1 and TRBJ1-4; D gene ambiguous. The germline CDR1 and CDR2 sequences are SGHRS and YFSETQ. This CDR3 is 16 amino acids long. Trimming shortened V by 0 bases and J by 3 bases, and 12 bases separated the two germline ends. In DNA form, the CDR3 reads TGCGCCAGCAGCTTGGTCGTCTCGGCGGCTAATGAAAAACTGTTTTTT. Translating gives CASSLVVSAANEKLFF. Complete variable domain (other parts from reference TRBV5-1 and TRBJ1-4): KAGVTQTPRYLIKTRGQQVTLSCSPISGHRSVSWYQQTPGQGLQFLFEYFSETQRNKGNFPGRFSGRQFSNSRSEMNVSTLELGDSALYLCASSLVVSAANEKLFFGSGTQLSVL.

This clonotype was observed a single time. The chain joins TRBV5-8 to TRBJ2-1, with a weak D call TRBD2 (5 bases). The CDR3 sequence is 15 residues long. CDR1 SGHTS and CDR2 YDEGEE come from the germline V gene. V was shortened by 4 bases and J by 11 bases, with 22 bases between the two germline ends. CDR3 sequence (DNA): TGTGCCAGCAGCCGAGGGTTGGGTAGAGCTCATAAGCAGTTCTTC. Translated: CASSRGLGRAHKQFF.

This clonotype was counted only a few times. J is TRBJ2-1 and V is TRBV14; perhaps TRBD1 as D (5 bases). CDR3 length equals 13 residues. The V gene lost 2 bases and the J gene lost 3 bases, with 5 bases spanning the gap. Per the germline V gene, CDR1 is SGHDN and CDR2 is FVKESK. The CDR3 DNA reads TGTGCCAGCAGCCAACAGGGCTACAATGAGCAGTTCTTC. Residues: CASSQQGYNEQFF.

In this sample, this clonotype turned up many times. The genes are TRBV7-2 and TRBJ2-7, with 7 bases matching TRBD1. The germline V gene has CDR1 SGHTA and CDR2 FQGNSA. The CDR3 has 15 amino acids. J gave up 2 bases and V 5 bases, and 9 bases lay outside the gene matches. CDR3 coding DNA: TGTGCCAGCAGCCCGCCGGGACAGAAAACCTACGAGCAGTACTTC. Amino acids: CASSPPGQKTYEQYF.

This clonotype was counted a few times. The gene calls are TRBV4-2 and TRBJ2-5; 12 nucleotides align to TRBD2. Trimming removed 1 base from V and 3 bases from J; junction bases left unmatched: 3. The germline V gene has CDR1 LGHNA and CDR2 YNFKEQ. The length of the CDR3 is 16 residues. The CDR3 sequence: CASSQVLAGGKETQYF. CDR3 bases: TGTGCCAGCAGCCAAGTACTAGCGGGGGGAAAAGAGACCCAGTACTTC.

This chain joins TRBV5-1 and TRBJ2-4; no clear D. The assigned J gene may be wrong: the sequence end matches TRBJ2-7 better. Germline V gives CDR1 SGHRS, CDR2 YFSETQ. The CDR3 runs 14 residues. The CDR3: CASSFGRLNHEQYF. In nucleotides, the CDR3 is TGCGCCAGCAGCTTTGGTCGCCTTAACCACGAGCAGTACTTC.

Remarks on this clonotype: A much larger clonotype is one base distant, so this may be a read error. This rearrangement joins TRBV4-3 to TRBJ2-7; D gene uncertain. This CDR3 has 14 residues. The germline V gene encodes CDR1 LGHNA and CDR2 YSLEER. Trimming stripped 0 bases from V and 7 bases from J, with 13 bases between. For the CDR3, the DNA is TGCGCCAGCAGCCAAGACTTGGTCAGCAATGAGCAGTACTTC. Translating it yields CASSQDLVSNEQYF.

The genes are TRBV5-5 and TRBJ2-1; 7 bases agree with TRBD1. J lost 0 bases, V lost 3 bases, and 9 bases had no gene match. Germline V CDR1 and CDR2: SGHKS, YYEKEE (reference sequence). The length of the CDR3 is 17 residues. The CDR3 reads CASSWGLGQSSYNEQFF. The DNA for the CDR3 is TGTGCCAGCAGCTGGGGGTTGGGACAGAGCTCCTACAATGAGCAGTTCTTC. Full variable domain (missing parts from reference TRBV5-5 and TRBJ2-1): DAGVTQSPTHLIKTRGQQVTLRCSPISGHKSVSWYQQVLGQGPQFIFQYYEKEERGRGNFPDRFSARQFPNYSSELNVNALLLGDSALYLCASSWGLGQSSYNEQFFGPGTRLTVL.

The sample holds one count of this clonotype. The chain links TRBV4-3 to TRBJ1-4; D gene uncertain. The CDR3 contains 14 residues. Trimming stripped 5 bases from V and 1 base from J, with 8 bases between. The germline gives CDR1 LGHNA, CDR2 YSLEER. CDR3 protein: CASSYKKTNEKLFF. The DNA of the CDR3 is TGCGCCAGCAGCTACAAGAAAACTAATGAAAAACTGTTTTTT.

The genes are TRBV12-3 or TRBV12-4 and TRBJ1-1, with a tentative D call TRBD1 (6 bases). CDR3 length: 12 amino acids. Trimming shortened V by 5 bases and J by 10 bases, and 14 bases separated the two germline ends. The CDR3 loop is CASSTTGPRAFF. CDR3 in DNA: TGTGCCAGCAGTACAACAGGGCCGCGAGCTTTCTTT.

The chain employs TRBV7-2 and TRBJ1-1, with 7 positions matching TRBD1. This CDR3 region has 15 residues. The junction had 13 bases not matched to a gene; V was cut back by 5 bases and J by 7 bases. Per the germline V gene, CDR1 is SGHTA and CDR2 is FQGNSA. For the CDR3, the DNA is TGTGCCAGCAGCCGGCATGGGACAGAAGAATATGAAGCTTTCTTT. The encoded protein is CASSRHGTEEYEAFF.

The chain couples TRBV5-1 to TRBJ2-7; TRBD1 might be the D (5 bases). V lost 4 bases, J lost 0 bases, and 8 bases lay in between. The CDR3 is 13 residues long. CDR1 and CDR2 (germline): SGHRS, YFSETQ. Here the CDR3 DNA reads TGCGCCAGCAGCCATGACAGCTCCTACGAGCAGTACTTC. It yields the protein CASSHDSSYEQYF.

This clonotype has only a few counts. The V gene is TRBV15, the J gene TRBJ2-7, with D hard to call. Looked up from germline, CDR1 is LNHNV and CDR2 is YYDKDF (reference sequence). Trimming removed 3 bases from V and 6 bases from J, with 18 bases in between. This CDR3 has 15 amino acids. The DNA of the CDR3 is TGTGCCACCAGCAGTCGCGTCGTGCCTTACGCCGAGCAGTACTTC. Amino acids: CATSSRVVPYAEQYF.

This clonotype has just a few counts. V usage is TRBV6-5 and J usage is TRBJ1-5; weak D call: TRBD1 (5 bases). The CDR3 runs 13 residues. Trimming took 8 bases from V and 1 from J, leaving 9 bases between them. Germline CDR1 reads MNHEY; CDR2 reads SVGAGI. CDR3 bases: TGTGCCAGCGGGCAGGGAAGCAATCAGCCCCAGCATTTT. Translation gives CASGQGSNQPQHF.

J is TRBJ2-7 and V is TRBV28, with TRBD1 matching 10 bases. The CDR3 has 15 residues. The germline V gene has CDR1 MDHEN and CDR2 SYDVKM. V was clipped by 3 bases and J by 3 bases; unmatched bases: 5. The chain's CDR3 is CASSFPGTGVYEQYF. Here the CDR3 DNA reads TGTGCCAGCAGTTTTCCCGGGACAGGGGTCTACGAGCAGTACTTC.